This T cell receptor beta chain was recovered during a study of T cells in Graves' hyperthyroidism and ophthalmopathy. Whole-study context: Peripheral blood was obtained at initial diagnosis, preceding any treatment.

The CDR3 runs 14 residues. Per germline, CDR1 MNHEY and CDR2 SMNVEV (reference sequence). Trimming left V 3 bases short and J 2 bases short, with 11 bases between. RNA transcripts gave rise to amplified TCR beta CDR3 regions. HTBI primers were used for first-round RT-PCR of the TCR CDR3. TCRdb processed the multiplex PCR reads anew with MiXCR; each CDR3 protein has one entry. Of about 180,000 distinct CDR3 sequences listed, more than 15% are singletons. This clonotype was seen repeatedly, ten times or more. The sequenced sample consisted of blood. The receptor was isolated from a woman aged 45-65 years with Graves' hyperthyroidism. This chain joins TRBV27 and TRBJ2-7; a possible D gene is TRBD1 (6 bases). This CDR3 reads CASSFLGHTYEQYF. DNA for the CDR3: TGTGCCAGCAGTTTCTTGGGACACACCTACGAGCAGTACTTC.